This record covers a single T cell receptor beta chain. For each CDR3 protein, TCRdb gives one entry from its re-call of the 5' RACE reads, without DNA. Seen in this sample are about 400,000 distinct CDR3 sequences; the ten most common clones hold roughly a tenth. The record originates from a study of T cells expressing NK-cell markers. About the research overall: From sorted CD3+CD56+NKG2C+, CD3+CD56+NKG2C- and CD3+CD56-NKG2C+ T cells came the TCR beta repertoires. The sequencing cohort of eight donors included seven HCMV-seropositive individuals and one seronegative individual.

The germline V gene encodes CDR1 DFQATT and CDR2 SNEGSKA (reference sequence). This CDR3 spans 13 amino acids. Specimen: blood T cells: a sorted CD56 or NKG2C T cell subset, CD4+ or CD8+ T cells, or bulk PBMC T cells (not recorded which). This receptor was obtained from a woman in her 50s in good health. The chain recombines TRBV20-1 with TRBJ2-1; TCRdb outputs TRBD2, but without DNA this stays unchecked. The CDR3 sequence: CSASAGREAEQFF.